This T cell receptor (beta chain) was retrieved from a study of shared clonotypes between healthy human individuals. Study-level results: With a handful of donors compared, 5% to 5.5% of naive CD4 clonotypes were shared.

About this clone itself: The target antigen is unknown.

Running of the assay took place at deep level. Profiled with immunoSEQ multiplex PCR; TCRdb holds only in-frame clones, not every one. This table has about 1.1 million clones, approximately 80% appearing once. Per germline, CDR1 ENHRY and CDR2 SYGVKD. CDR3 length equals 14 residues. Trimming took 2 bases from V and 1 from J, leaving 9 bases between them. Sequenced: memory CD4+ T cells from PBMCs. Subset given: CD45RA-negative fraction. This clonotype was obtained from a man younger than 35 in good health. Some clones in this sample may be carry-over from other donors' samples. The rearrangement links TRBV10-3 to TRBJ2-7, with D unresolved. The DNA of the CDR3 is TGTGCCATCAGTGAGCTTAGCAGATCCTACGAGCAGTACTTC. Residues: CAISELSRSYEQYF.